This TCR beta chain was recovered during a study of shared clonotypes between healthy human individuals. Regarding the study as a whole: The low donor count limited represented genetic and exposure-history diversity.

Libraries were prepared by immunoSEQ multiplex PCR; TCRdb keeps only in-frame clonotypes and omits some of them. Here the sample spans approximately 2.1 million clones, over 90% being singletons. With respect to this clone: Antigen specificity is unknown.

This CDR3 is built from 15 residues. The germline V and J ends were trimmed by 0 bases and 3 bases, with 12 bases remaining between them. Germline V gene data show CDR1 as SGHRS and CDR2 as YFSETQ. The chain joins TRBV5-1 to TRBJ2-5, with D perhaps TRBD1 (5 bases). The source material was naive CD4+ T cells from PBMCs. Subset indicated: CD45RA+ positively selected. The sequence came from a man younger than 35 in good health. Some clones in this sample may be carry-over from other donors' samples. The CDR3 DNA reads TGCGCCAGCAGCTTGGATGGTAGGGGAAAAGAGACCCAGTACTTC. Its translation: CASSLDGRGKETQYF. Using reference TRBV5-1 and TRBJ2-5 for the parts outside the CDR3, the full variable domain is KAGVTQTPRYLIKTRGQQVTLSCSPISGHRSVSWYQQTPGQGLQFLFEYFSETQRNKGNFPGRFSGRQFSNSRSEMNVSTLELGDSALYLCASSLDGRGKETQYFGPGTRLLVL.